Listed here is a single T cell receptor (beta chain). Profiled with immunoSEQ multiplex PCR; TCRdb holds only in-frame clones, not every one. The data hold about 30,000 clones, with roughly nine tenths observed a single time. This sample is part of a study of PD-1 blockade in classical Hodgkin lymphoma. Specified time point: cycle 4 day 1 (C4D1), after more than five weeks of nivolumab. The patients all showed relapse after autologous stem cell transplantation, while their brentuximab vedotin exposure varied. Magnetic depletion of unwanted cells isolated CD4+ T cells from thawed PBMCs. The sequence was obtained from a human donor with classical Hodgkin lymphoma. Here the sequenced sample was CD4+ T cells from blood, taken before the fourth cycle of nivolumab.

The CDR3 DNA reads TGTGCCAGCAGCCAACGGGGTCGCAGGGGGAATGAAAAACTGTTTTTT. Its translation: CASSQRGRRGNEKLFF. The gene calls are TRBV11-2 and TRBJ1-4; the match to TRBD1 covers 7 bases. V lost 5 bases and J lost 5; bases outside the gene matches: 11. The CDR3 length is 16 residues. Looked up from germline, CDR1 is SGHAT and CDR2 is FQNNGV.